This paragraph reports one TCR beta chain. Clones were sequenced by immunoSEQ multiplex PCR, and TCRdb holds only the in-frame ones, with some missing. In the table there are over 150,000 clones, around four fifths of which are singletons. Germline trimming cut 3 bases from V and 0 bases from J; bases unmatched to any gene: 5. The CDR3 runs 15 residues. The V gene's germline CDR1 is LNHNV and CDR2 YYDKDF (reference sequence). The data stem from a study of blood T cell repertoires in COVID-19. This TCR was recovered from a woman older than 75 with COVID-19, enrolled during active disease. The specimen was peripheral blood. The chain uses TRBV15 and TRBJ2-7, with 7 bases that match TRBD2. The CDR3 protein is CATSRPGGTSYEQYF. CDR3 DNA sequence: TGTGCCACCAGCAGGCCGGGGGGTACCTCCTACGAGCAGTACTTC.